This TCR beta chain was identified in a study of cytomegalovirus exposure and HLA in healthy donors. General study results and limits: Sequencing had likely introduced a cluster of highly shared sequence variants as an artifact.

Unrecorded immune exposures were likely, despite nominal health at sampling. To note about this clone: As yet, its antigen is unknown.

PCR amplification relied on 60 Vbeta primers (plus 13 Jbeta primers). The assay was immunoSEQ multiplex PCR, and TCRdb's table has in-frame clones only and misses some. The table has around 180,000 clones, roughly 86% seen once. This CDR3 has 17 residues. The sequence came from a girl aged 5 to 17 in good health and CMV-seropositive. The sample taken for sequencing was PBMCs. The V gene is TRBV21-1, the J gene TRBJ1-4; the table's D gene call, TRBD1, was not cross checked with the DNA. TRBV21-1 is deemed a pseudogene. CDR3 DNA: TGTGCCAGCAGCCGGCACCCGGGACAGGGGATCCGAGAAAAACTGTTTTTT. Translated: CASSRHPGQGIREKLFF.